The 11 T cell receptor beta chains below come from one sample, sequenced in a study of CD8 T cells in ankylosing spondylitis. From the 5' RACE reads, TCRdb called clonotypes with MiXCR, one entry per CDR3 protein. The table includes about 360,000 distinct CDR3 sequences, approximately 22% detected once. Sequences were obtained from blood, either unsorted or a sorted T cell fraction (not recorded which). The receptors were gathered from a male donor with ankylosing spondylitis or in good health (not recorded which).

The J gene is TRBJ2-7, the V gene TRBV7-9; D is unresolved. The CDR3 length is 13 residues. V lost 6 bases and J lost 5, with 14 bases in between. The V gene's germline CDR1 is SEHNR and CDR2 FQNEAQ (reference sequence). This chain's CDR3 is CASSRAGRDEQYF. The CDR3 coding sequence is TGTGCCAGCAGTCGGGCCGGTCGCGACGAGCAGTACTTC.

The genes are TRBV11-2 and TRBJ2-3; TRBD2 matches at 10 bases. V shed 5 bases, J shed 4 bases, and the junction held 6 bases outside the gene matches. CDR1 SGHAT and CDR2 FQNNGV come from the germline V gene. The CDR3 sequence is 15 residues long. CDR3 nucleotide sequence: TGTGCCAGCAGCGACCTAGCGGGGGAGGCAGATACGCAGTATTTT. It is translated as CASSDLAGEADTQYF.

This sequence joins TRBV5-6 and TRBJ2-3; TRBD1 might be the D (5 bases). Germline V gives CDR1 SGHDT, CDR2 YYEEEE. The CDR3 has 15 residues. The V and J ends lost 0 bases and 2 bases respectively, with 10 bases between them. CDR3: CASSLGGPLTDTQYF. The CDR3 DNA sequence: TGTGCCAGCAGCTTGGGGGGCCCCCTCACAGATACGCAGTATTTT.

This clonotype was picked up a small number of times. The chain is built from TRBV19 and TRBJ2-3; TRBD2 matches 10 bases. Trimming took 7 bases from V and 1 from J; bases not matched to a gene: 2. Germline-derived CDR1 and CDR2 are LNHDA and SQIVND (reference sequence). The CDR3 spans 14 residues. CDR3 in amino acids: CASTGLAGTDTQYF. The CDR3 DNA follows: TGTGCCAGTACAGGACTAGCGGGCACAGATACGCAGTATTTT.

There are many counts of this clonotype. The chain employs TRBV7-3 and TRBJ2-2; D call uncertain. This CDR3 has 13 residues. The ends were cut back, 2 bases at V and 3 bases at J, with 4 bases in the middle. Germline V lookup: CDR1 SGHTA, CDR2 FQGTGA. CDR3 DNA: TGTGCCAGCAGCTTAGAGGACACCGGGGAGCTGTTTTTT. Amino acids: CASSLEDTGELFF. Full variable domain (missing parts from reference TRBV7-3 and TRBJ2-2): GAGVSQTPSNKVTEKGKYVELRCDPISGHTALYWYRQSLGQGPEFLIYFQGTGAADDSGLPNDRFFAVRPEGSVSTLKIQRTERGDSAVYLCASSLEDTGELFFGEGSRLTVL.

This clonotype turned up a few times. The rearrangement links TRBV4-2 to TRBJ2-5; D is ambiguous. CDR1 and CDR2 (germline): LGHNA, YNFKEQ. Trimming stripped 0 bases from V and 5 bases from J, with 13 bases between. The CDR3 totals 15 residues. The chain's CDR3 is CASSQDRNGLETQYF. CDR3 nucleotide sequence: TGTGCCAGCAGCCAAGATCGAAATGGGTTGGAGACCCAGTACTTC.

In this sample, this clonotype turned up a few times. The chain recombines TRBV10-3 with TRBJ2-1, with 8 bases aligning to TRBD2. The CDR3 loop spans 14 amino acids. Germline assignment: CDR1 ENHRY and CDR2 SYGVKD. The V gene end was trimmed by 7 bases and the J gene end by 8 bases; junction bases not matched to a gene: 10. The CDR3: CAIKGGGLFDEQFF. As DNA, the CDR3 is TGTGCCATCAAGGGCGGGGGGCTTTTCGATGAGCAGTTCTTC.

This clonotype was detected only a few times. This sequence joins TRBV4-1 and TRBJ2-2, with D possibly being TRBD2 (5 bases). The CDR3 contains 17 residues. Germline V gene data show CDR1 as MGHRA and CDR2 as YSYEKL. The V end lost 0 bases, the J end lost 3 bases, and 14 bases lay between the germline ends. For the CDR3, the DNA is TGCGCCAGCAGCCAAGAAGGTCGGGCCGGGGACACCGGGGAGCTGTTTTTT. Encoded protein: CASSQEGRAGDTGELFF.

This sequence joins TRBV20-1 and TRBJ2-1; TRBD2 aligns across 9 bases. The CDR3 runs 18 residues. The germline gives CDR1 DFQATT, CDR2 SNEGSKA (reference sequence). V was pared by 0 bases and J by 9 bases, with 18 bases of the junction left unmatched. The CDR3 sequence: CSARDPSLSRGGVGEQFF. The CDR3 DNA sequence: TGCAGTGCTAGAGATCCCTCATTGTCGCGGGGGGGAGTGGGTGAGCAGTTCTTC.

CDR3 residues: CAGLGIGDTGELFF. The CDR3 coding sequence is TGTGCCGGGCTCGGAATCGGGGACACCGGGGAGCTGTTTTTT. The J gene is TRBJ2-2, the V gene TRBV12-3 or TRBV12-4; maybe TRBD2 (5 bases). The CDR3 has 14 amino acids. V lost 11 bases and J 3 bases, leaving 16 bases between the germline ends.

This chain connects TRBV25-1 to TRBJ1-2, with 7 bases fitting TRBD1. V shed 7 bases, J shed 3 bases, and the junction held 2 bases outside the gene matches. The CDR3 has 12 amino acids. Germline V gives CDR1 MGHDK, CDR2 SYGVNS. CDR3 nucleotide sequence: TGTGCCAGCACGGGACAGCACTATGGCTACACCTTC. It codes for CASTGQHYGYTF.